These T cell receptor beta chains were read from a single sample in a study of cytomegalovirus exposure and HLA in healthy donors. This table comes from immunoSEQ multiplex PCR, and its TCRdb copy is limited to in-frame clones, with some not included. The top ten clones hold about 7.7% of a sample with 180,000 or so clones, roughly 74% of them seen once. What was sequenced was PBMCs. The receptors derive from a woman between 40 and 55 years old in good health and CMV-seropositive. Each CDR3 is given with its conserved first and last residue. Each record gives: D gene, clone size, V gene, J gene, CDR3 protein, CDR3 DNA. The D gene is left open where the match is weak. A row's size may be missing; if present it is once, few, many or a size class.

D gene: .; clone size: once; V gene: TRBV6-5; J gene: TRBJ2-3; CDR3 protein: CASSYSGGTADTQYF; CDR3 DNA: TGTGCCAGCAGTTACTCGGGCGGGACCGCAGATACGCAGTATTTT
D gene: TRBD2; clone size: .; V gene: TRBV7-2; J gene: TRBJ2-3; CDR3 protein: CASSFAGGPSTDTQYF; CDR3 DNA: TGTGCCAGCAGCTTTGCGGGAGGGCCTAGCACAGATACGCAGTATTTT
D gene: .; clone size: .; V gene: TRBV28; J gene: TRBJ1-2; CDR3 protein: CASGELYGYTF; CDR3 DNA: TGTGCCAGCGGAGAGCTCTATGGCTACACCTTC
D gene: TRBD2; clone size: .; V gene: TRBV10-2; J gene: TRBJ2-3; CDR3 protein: CASKAGGGGDTQYF; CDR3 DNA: TGCGCCAGCAAGGCGGGAGGAGGGGGTGATACGCAGTATTTT
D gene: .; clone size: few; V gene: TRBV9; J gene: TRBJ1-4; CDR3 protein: CASSDREKLFF; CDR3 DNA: TGTGCCAGCAGCGACAGAGAAAAACTGTTTTTT
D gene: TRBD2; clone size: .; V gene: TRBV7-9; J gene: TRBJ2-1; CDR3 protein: CASSLRTSGGNNEQFF; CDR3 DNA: TGTGCCAGCAGCCTAAGGACTAGCGGGGGAAACAATGAGCAGTTCTTC
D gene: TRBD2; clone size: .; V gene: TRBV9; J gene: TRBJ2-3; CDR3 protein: CASSVVPSGSTDTQYF; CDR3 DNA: TGTGCCAGCAGCGTAGTTCCTAGCGGGAGCACAGATACGCAGTATTTT
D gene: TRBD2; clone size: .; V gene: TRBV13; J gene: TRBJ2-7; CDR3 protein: CASSLVGGTRYEQYF; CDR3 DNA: TGTGCCAGCAGCTTAGTGGGTGGGACTAGGTACGAGCAGTACTTC
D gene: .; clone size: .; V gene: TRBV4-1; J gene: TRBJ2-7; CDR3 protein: CASSQALADSYEQYF; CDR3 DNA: TGCGCCAGCAGCCAAGCCTTAGCGGATTCCTACGAGCAGTACTTC
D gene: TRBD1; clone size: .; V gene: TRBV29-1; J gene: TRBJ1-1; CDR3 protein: CSVGRGPEAFF; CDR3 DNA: TGCAGCGTTGGCAGGGGGCCTGAAGCTTTCTTT
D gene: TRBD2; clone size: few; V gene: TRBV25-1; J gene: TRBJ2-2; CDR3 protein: CASSPGTSDTGELFF; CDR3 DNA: TGTGCCAGCAGCCCCGGGACTAGTGACACCGGGGAGCTGTTTTTT
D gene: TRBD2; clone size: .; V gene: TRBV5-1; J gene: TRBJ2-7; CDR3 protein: CASSSGLAGEQYF; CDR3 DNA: TGCGCCAGCAGCTCGGGACTAGCGGGCGAGCAGTACTTC
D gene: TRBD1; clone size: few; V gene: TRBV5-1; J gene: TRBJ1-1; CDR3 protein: CASRGQGGGLTNTEAFF; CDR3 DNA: TGCGCCAGCAGAGGACAGGGAGGGGGGTTGACGAACACTGAAGCTTTCTTT
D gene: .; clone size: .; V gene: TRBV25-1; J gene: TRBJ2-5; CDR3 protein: CASSDPQIQETQYF; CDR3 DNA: TGTGCCAGCAGTGATCCCCAGATCCAAGAGACCCAGTACTTC
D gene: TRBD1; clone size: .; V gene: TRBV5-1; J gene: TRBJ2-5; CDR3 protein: CASTRQGSRETQYF; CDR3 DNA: TGCGCCAGCACCCGACAGGGTAGTCGGGAGACCCAGTACTTC
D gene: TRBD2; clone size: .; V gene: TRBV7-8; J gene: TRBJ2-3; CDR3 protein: CASTENGLASDTQYF; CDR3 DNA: TGTGCCAGCACCGAGAACGGACTAGCATCAGATACGCAGTATTTT
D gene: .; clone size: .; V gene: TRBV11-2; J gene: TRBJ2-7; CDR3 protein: CASSPHYEQYF; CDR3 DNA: TGTGCCAGCAGCCCCCACTACGAGCAGTACTTC
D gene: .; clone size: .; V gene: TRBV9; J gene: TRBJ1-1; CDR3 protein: CASSVAQNTEAFF; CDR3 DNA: TGTGCCAGCAGCGTAGCCCAGAACACTGAAGCTTTCTTT
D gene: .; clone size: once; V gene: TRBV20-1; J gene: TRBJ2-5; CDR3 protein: CSAGGEETQYF; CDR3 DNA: TGCAGTGCGGGGGGAGAAGAGACCCAGTACTTC
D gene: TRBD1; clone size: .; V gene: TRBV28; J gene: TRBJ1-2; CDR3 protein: CASSPSRGQGVGYTF; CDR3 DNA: TGTGCCAGCAGCCCATCTAGGGGGCAGGGCGTTGGCTACACCTTC
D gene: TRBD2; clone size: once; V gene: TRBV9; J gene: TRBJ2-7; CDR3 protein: CASSVGRVAGVGEQYF; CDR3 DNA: TGTGCCAGCAGCGTAGGAAGGGTAGCGGGAGTTGGTGAGCAGTACTTC
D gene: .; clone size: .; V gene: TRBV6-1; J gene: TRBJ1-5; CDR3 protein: CASSAGDAQPQHF; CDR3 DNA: TGTGCCAGCAGTGCGGGGGATGCCCAGCCCCAGCATTTT
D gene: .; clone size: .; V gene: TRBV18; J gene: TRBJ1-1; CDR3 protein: CASSPDRSNTEAFF; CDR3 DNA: TGTGCCAGCTCACCTGACAGATCGAACACTGAAGCTTTCTTT
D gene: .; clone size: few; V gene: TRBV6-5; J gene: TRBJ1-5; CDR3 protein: CASRPRQANQPQHF; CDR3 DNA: TGTGCCAGCAGACCTCGACAGGCCAATCAGCCCCAGCATTTT
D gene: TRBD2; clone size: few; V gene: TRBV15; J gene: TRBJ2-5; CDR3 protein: CATSRDSTSGFGGTQYF; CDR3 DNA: TGTGCCACCAGCAGAGATTCGACTAGCGGGTTCGGTGGGACCCAGTACTTC
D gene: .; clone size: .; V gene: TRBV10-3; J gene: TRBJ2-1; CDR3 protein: CAIRDINGYEQFF; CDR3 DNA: TGTGCCATCAGGGACATCAACGGGTATGAGCAGTTCTTC
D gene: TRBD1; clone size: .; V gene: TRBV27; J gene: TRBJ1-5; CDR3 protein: CASSDRGGNQPQHF; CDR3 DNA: TGTGCCAGCAGCGACAGGGGAGGCAATCAGCCCCAGCATTTT
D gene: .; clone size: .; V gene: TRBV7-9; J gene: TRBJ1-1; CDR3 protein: CASSFLPEAFF; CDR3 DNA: TGTGCCAGCAGCTTCCTTCCTGAAGCTTTCTTT
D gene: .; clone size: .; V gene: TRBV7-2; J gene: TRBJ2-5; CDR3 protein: CASSLGSGVLQETQYF; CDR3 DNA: TGTGCCAGCAGCTTAGGGAGCGGAGTACTCCAAGAGACCCAGTACTTC
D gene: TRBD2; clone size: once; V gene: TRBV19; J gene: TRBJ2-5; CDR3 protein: CASTTTSGSRETQYF; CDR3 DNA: TGTGCCAGTACTACCACTAGCGGGAGTAGAGAGACCCAGTACTTC
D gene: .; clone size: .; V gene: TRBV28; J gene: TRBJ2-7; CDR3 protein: CASSPSRYEQYF; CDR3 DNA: TGTGCCAGCAGTCCGTCGCGCTACGAGCAGTACTTC
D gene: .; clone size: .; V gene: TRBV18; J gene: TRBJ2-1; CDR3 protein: CASSPSIGLEQFF; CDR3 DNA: TGTGCCAGCTCACCTAGTATAGGACTTGAGCAGTTCTTC
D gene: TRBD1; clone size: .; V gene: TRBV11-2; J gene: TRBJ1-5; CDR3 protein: CASSSGTGSNQPQHF; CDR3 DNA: TGTGCCAGCAGCTCCGGGACAGGAAGCAATCAGCCCCAGCATTTT
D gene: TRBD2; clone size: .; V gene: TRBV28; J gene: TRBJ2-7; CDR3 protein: CASSSSGGLSYEQYF; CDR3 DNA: TGTGCCAGCAGTTCTAGCGGGGGGCTCTCCTACGAGCAGTACTTC
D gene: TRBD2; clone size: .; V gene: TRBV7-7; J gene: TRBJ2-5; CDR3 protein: CASSLVAGGPVLAETQYF; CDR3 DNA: TGTGCTAGCAGCTTAGTAGCGGGAGGGCCGGTTCTCGCAGAGACCCAGTACTTC
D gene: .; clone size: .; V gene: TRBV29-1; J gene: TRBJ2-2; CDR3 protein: CSVEDRGRGTGELFF; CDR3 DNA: TGCAGCGTTGAAGATCGTGGGAGAGGAACCGGGGAGCTGTTTTTT
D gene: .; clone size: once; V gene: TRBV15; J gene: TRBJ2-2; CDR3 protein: CATSRGGGLNTGELFF; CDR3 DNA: TGTGCCACCAGCAGAGGGGGGGGGCTTAACACCGGGGAGCTGTTTTTT
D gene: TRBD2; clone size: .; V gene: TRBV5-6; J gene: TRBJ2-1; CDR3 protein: CASSLGSSGSLNEQFF; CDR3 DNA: TGTGCCAGCAGCTTGGGGTCTAGCGGGAGTCTCAATGAGCAGTTCTTC
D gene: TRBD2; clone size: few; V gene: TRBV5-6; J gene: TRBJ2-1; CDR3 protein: CASSLEPRLAGARYNEQFF; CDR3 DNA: TGTGCCAGCAGCTTGGAGCCCCGGCTAGCGGGAGCCCGCTACAATGAGCAGTTCTTC
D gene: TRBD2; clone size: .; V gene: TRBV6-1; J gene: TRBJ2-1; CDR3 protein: CASSAPISGRALSNEQFF; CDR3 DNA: TGTGCCAGCAGTGCCCCCATTAGCGGGAGGGCCCTGTCCAATGAGCAGTTCTTC
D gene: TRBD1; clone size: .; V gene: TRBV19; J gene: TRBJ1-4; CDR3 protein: CASSTGTGHYEKLFF; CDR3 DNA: TGTGCCAGTAGTACCGGGACAGGCCACTATGAAAAACTGTTTTTT
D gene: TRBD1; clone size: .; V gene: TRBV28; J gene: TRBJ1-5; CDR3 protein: CASSSGTDRPNQPQHF; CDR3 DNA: TGTGCCAGCAGTTCAGGGACAGACCGGCCCAATCAGCCCCAGCATTTT
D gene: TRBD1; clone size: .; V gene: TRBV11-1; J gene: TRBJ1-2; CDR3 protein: CASSFNPTGNYGYTF; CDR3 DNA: TGTGCCAGCAGCTTTAACCCGACAGGGAACTATGGCTACACCTTC
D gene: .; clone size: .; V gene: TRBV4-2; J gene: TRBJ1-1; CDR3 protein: CASSQPPNTEAFF; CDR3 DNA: TGTGCCAGCAGCCAACCCCCTAACACTGAAGCTTTCTTT
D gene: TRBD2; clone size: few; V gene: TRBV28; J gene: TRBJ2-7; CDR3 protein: CASSFRGSSYEQYF; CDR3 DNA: TGTGCCAGCAGTTTCCGCGGGAGTTCCTACGAGCAGTACTTC
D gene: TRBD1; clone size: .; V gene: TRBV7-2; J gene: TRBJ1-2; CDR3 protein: CASSRQGPYGYTF; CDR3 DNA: TGTGCCAGCAGCCGACAGGGCCCCTATGGCTACACCTTC
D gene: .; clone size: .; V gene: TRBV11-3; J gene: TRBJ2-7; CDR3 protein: CASSSDSDGYEQYF; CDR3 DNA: TGTGCCAGCAGCTCTGACTCGGATGGTTACGAGCAGTACTTC
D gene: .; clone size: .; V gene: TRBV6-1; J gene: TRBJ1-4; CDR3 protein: CASTQMRATNEKLFF; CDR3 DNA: TGTGCCAGCACGCAAATGAGGGCAACTAATGAAAAACTGTTTTTT
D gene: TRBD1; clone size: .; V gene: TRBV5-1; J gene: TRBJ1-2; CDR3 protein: CASSADGQGGNYGYTF; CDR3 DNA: TGCGCCAGCAGCGCTGACGGACAGGGAGGGAACTATGGCTACACCTTC
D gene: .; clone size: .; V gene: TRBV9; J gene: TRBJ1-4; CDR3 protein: CASSVSVGGATNEKLFF; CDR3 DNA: TGTGCCAGCAGCGTCTCTGTTGGAGGAGCAACTAATGAAAAACTGTTTTTT
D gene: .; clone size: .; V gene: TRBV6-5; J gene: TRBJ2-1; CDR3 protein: CASSYSRSSYNEQFF; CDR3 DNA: TGTGCCAGCAGTTACTCACGGAGCTCCTACAATGAGCAGTTCTTC
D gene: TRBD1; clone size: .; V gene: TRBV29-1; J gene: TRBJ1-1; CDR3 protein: CSVMDRARMGTEAFF; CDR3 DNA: TGCAGCGTTATGGACAGGGCGAGGATGGGCACTGAAGCTTTCTTT
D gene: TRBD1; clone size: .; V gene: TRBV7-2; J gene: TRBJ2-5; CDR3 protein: CASSLAGWTGRETQYF; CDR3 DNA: TGTGCCAGCAGCCTTGCGGGCTGGACAGGTAGAGAGACCCAGTACTTC
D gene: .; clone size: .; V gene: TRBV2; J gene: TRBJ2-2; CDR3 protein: CASRPRGGGAGELFF; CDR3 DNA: TGTGCCAGCAGGCCGAGGGGAGGCGGCGCCGGGGAGCTGTTTTTT
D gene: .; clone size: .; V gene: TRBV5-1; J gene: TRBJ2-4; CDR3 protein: CASSLGEGVSRNIQYF; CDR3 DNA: TGCGCCAGCAGCCTCGGGGAGGGGGTATCCAGGAACATTCAGTACTTC
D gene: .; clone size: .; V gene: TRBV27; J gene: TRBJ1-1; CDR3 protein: CASRDFSDTEAFF; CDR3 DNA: TGTGCCAGCAGAGACTTTTCGGACACTGAAGCTTTCTTT
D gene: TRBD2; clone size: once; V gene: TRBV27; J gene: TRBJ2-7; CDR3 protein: CASSLGRAASSYEQYF; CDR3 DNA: TGTGCCAGCAGTTTAGGGAGGGCCGCCAGCTCCTACGAGCAGTACTTC
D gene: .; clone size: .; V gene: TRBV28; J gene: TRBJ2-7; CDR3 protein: CASSFGGGPRYEQYF; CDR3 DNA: TGTGCCAGCAGTTTCGGCGGGGGCCCTCGATACGAGCAGTACTTC
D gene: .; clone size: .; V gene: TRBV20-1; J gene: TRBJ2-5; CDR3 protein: CRQGREETQYF; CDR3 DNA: TGCAGACAGGGAAGGGAAGAGACCCAGTACTTC
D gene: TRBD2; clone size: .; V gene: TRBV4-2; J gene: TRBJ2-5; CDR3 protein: CASSQGTSGFQETQYF; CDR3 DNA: TGTGCCAGCAGCCAAGGGACTAGCGGGTTCCAAGAGACCCAGTACTTC